The following is a T cell receptor (beta chain) sequence with its context. The specificity of this receptor is unknown. Base qualities were left out, and no much larger clone turns up one base away. The germline V gene yields MDHEN for CDR1 and SYDVKM for CDR2. The CDR3 numbers 14 residues from cysteine through phenylalanine. The kept DNA is CDR3 alone, 42 bases in frame from the first base. After removal of 6 bases from V and 1 base from J, the junction retains 4 bases not matched to a gene. This entry belongs to a study of blood T cell repertoires in COVID-19 (TCRdb year 2020). Regarding the research as a whole: Samples covering the acute and convalescent phases of COVID-19 were provided by collaborators in the United States, Italy and Spain. HLA class I and class II types, where available, came from metadata supplied by the sample provider rather than from assay-based typing. Subjects who had been exposed to COVID-19, were actively infected with it, or had recovered from it provided the deeply sampled blood TCRbeta repertoires that made up the dataset. The samples were drawn from two sources: the first 160 participants of the ongoing ImmuneRACE study, and 1,000 to 1,500 subjects contributed by 6 global collaborators. The prospective study material was composed of cDNA or gDNA derived from T cells, B-cell-depleted T cells, or PBMCs. Nearly every sample came with metadata listing a de-identified subject ID, COVID-19 status, age in years and sex. The repertoires were released in a freely available public database intended as a resource for research on the immune response to SARS-CoV-2. Findings and caveats that apply to the study as a whole: How much clinical and demographic metadata was included differed by source and by participant, and the metadata was provided uncurated.

Samples from volunteer blood donors who had recovered from COVID-19 were contributed by a second Seattle source. Collaborating institutions collected whole blood in K2EDTA tubes following their own protocols. For TCRbeta analysis, collaborator samples were shipped as frozen whole blood, as isolated PBMCs, or as DNA extracted from either sample type. TCRbeta CDR3 regions were amplified from genomic DNA using the immunoSEQ Assay, a bias-controlled multiplex PCR. The study's own analysis went as follows. Nucleated cell counts per sample were estimated from amplification of reference gene primers within the assay. To quantify the absolute abundance of each unique TCRbeta CDR3 rearrangement, sequence reads were collapsed and filtered. Productive Simpson clonality was computed per sample as the square root of Simpson's diversity index over productive rearrangements. Here the immuneACCESS table is served through TCRdb, limited to in-frame sequences with V and J called. Missing clones are a known gap in these copies; in checked studies unresolved V genes cover under half, and the rest lacks a known reason. The D gene and trimming were derived from the DNA, and the V and J assignments and clone size from that table. In this sample the table shows 250,000 to 350,000 clones, 89% of which occur a single time. The ten top clones hold roughly 0.96% of the sample.

The origin of this receptor is a woman aged 40 to 49 who had recovered from COVID-19. The V and J segments used are TRBV28 and TRBJ2-7; 9 central nucleotides agree with TRBD1. The sample comprised peripheral blood. The CDR3 protein is CASRSGTGSYEQYF. At the DNA level, the sequence is TGTGCCAGCAGATCGGGGACAGGGTCCTACGAGCAGTACTTC.